These 2 T cell receptor beta chains originate from one sample sequenced in a study of shared clonotypes between healthy human individuals. Produced via immunoSEQ multiplex PCR; TCRdb's table is partial and in-frame only. The repertoire holds 70,000 to 95,000 clones, with 50% to 70% as singletons. Sequencing input: memory CD8+ T cells sorted from blood. Subset here: CD45RO+ cells pooled with CCR7-negative TemRA cells. The origin of the receptors is a man aged 25-45 years in good health.

This clone was seen repeatedly, ten times or more. This chain joins TRBV25-1 and TRBJ2-1; TRBD2 matches 8 bases. The germline gives CDR1 MGHDK, CDR2 SYGVNS. This CDR3 has 16 amino acids. With 4 bases clipped from V and 0 bases from J, the junction kept 5 bases outside the gene matches. The CDR3 spells CASSGQSGSSYNEQFF. The CDR3 DNA reads TGTGCCAGCAGTGGGCAGAGCGGGAGCTCCTACAATGAGCAGTTCTTC.

The chain couples TRBV9 to TRBJ1-2, with 10 bases identical to TRBD1. The V and J ends lost 4 bases and 5 bases, in that order; junction bases with no gene match: 8. CDR1 is SGDLS and CDR2 is YYNGEE in the germline V gene. This CDR3 is built from 15 residues. The CDR3 loop reads CASSPRQGATYGYTF. The CDR3 DNA is TGTGCCAGCAGCCCCCGACAGGGGGCTACTTATGGCTACACCTTC.